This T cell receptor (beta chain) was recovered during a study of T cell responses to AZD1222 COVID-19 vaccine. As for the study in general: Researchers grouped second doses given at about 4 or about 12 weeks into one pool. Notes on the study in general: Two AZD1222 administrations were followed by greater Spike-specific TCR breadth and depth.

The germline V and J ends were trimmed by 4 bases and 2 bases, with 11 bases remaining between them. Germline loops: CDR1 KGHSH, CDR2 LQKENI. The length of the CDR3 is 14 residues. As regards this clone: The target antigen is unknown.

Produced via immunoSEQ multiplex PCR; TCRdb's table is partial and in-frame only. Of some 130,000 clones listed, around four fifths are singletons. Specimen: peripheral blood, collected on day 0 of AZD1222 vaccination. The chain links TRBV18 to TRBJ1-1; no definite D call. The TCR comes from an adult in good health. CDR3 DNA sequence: TGTGCCAGCTCACTGGCCAGCTTCAACACTGAAGCTTTCTTT. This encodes CASSLASFNTEAFF. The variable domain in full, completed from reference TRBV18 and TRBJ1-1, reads NAGVMQNPRHLVRRRGQEARLRCSPMKGHSHVYWYRQLPEEGLKFMVYLQKENIIDESGMPKERFSAEFPKEGPSILRIQQVVRGDSAAYFCASSLASFNTEAFFGQGTRLTVV.